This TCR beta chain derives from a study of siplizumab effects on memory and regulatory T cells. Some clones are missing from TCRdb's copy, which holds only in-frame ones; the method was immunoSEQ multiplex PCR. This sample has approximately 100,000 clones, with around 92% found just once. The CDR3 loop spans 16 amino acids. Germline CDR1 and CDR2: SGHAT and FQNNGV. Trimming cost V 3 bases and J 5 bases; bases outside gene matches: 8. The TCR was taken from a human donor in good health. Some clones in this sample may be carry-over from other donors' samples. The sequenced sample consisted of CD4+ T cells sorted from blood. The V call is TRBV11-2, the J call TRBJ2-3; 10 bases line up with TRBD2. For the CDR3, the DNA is TGTGCCAGCAGCTTTATACTAGCGGGATTAGAAGATACGCAGTATTTT. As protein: CASSFILAGLEDTQYF.